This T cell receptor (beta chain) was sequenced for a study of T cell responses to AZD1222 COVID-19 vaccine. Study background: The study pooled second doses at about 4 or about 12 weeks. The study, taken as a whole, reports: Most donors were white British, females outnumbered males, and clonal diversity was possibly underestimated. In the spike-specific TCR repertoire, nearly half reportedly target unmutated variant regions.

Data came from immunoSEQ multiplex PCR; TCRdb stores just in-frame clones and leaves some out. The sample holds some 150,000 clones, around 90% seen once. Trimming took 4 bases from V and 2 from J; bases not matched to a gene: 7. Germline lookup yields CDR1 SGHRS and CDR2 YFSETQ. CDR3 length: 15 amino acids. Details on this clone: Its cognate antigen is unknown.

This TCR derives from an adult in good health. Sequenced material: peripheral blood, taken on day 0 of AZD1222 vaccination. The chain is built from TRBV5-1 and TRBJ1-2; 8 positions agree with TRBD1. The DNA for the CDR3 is TGCGCCAGCAGCGCGCAGGGGGCCCCCAACTATGGCTACACCTTC. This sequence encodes CASSAQGAPNYGYTF.